These T cell receptor beta chains were read from a single sample in a study of T cells in Graves' hyperthyroidism and ophthalmopathy. TCRdb itself ran the multiplex PCR reads through MiXCR, one entry per CDR3 protein. The table shows about 270,000 distinct CDR3 sequences, with about 20% occurring only once. The sequenced material came from blood. These receptors came from a man aged 25 to 40 with Graves' ophthalmopathy. Both conserved end residues are part of each CDR3. The D gene is left open where the match is weak. Size is stated for part of the rows, as once, few or many counts, or as a class when the clone is expanded.

V gene	J gene	clone size	D gene	CDR3 DNA	CDR3 protein
TRBV5-1	TRBJ2-6	few	-	TGCGCAACAGCAGTGATGGGCTCTGGGGCCAACGTCCTGACTTTC	CATAVMGSGANVLTF
TRBV4-2	TRBJ2-5	-	-	TGTGCCAGCAGCCAAGATATAAGGTCTGCCGAAGAGACCCAGTACTTC	CASSQDIRSAEETQYF
TRBV9	TRBJ1-1	few	-	TGTGCCAGCAGCCCAAACAGGGACGCTGAAGCTTTCTTT	CASSPNRDAEAFF
TRBV7-9	TRBJ2-1	few	TRBD2	TGTGCCAGCAGCCCCCTCGGCCTAGCGGGTGGGTTCTTC	CASSPLGLAGGFF
TRBV14	TRBJ1-6	-	-	TGTGCCAGCAGCCCGCAAGGCTATTCACCCCTCCACTTT	CASSPQGYSPLHF
TRBV19	TRBJ1-1	-	TRBD1	TGTGCCAGTAGAAGACAGGGTAACACTGAAGCTTTCTTT	CASRRQGNTEAFF
TRBV7-9	TRBJ2-6	-	-	TGTGCCAGCAGCTTACCATCCTCTCTCTCTGGGGCCAACGTCCTGACTTTC	CASSLPSSLSGANVLTF
TRBV12-3/TRBV12-4	TRBJ1-2	many	TRBD1	TGTGCCAGCAGTCTCCTGGACAGGGGGACTGGCTACACCTTC	CASSLLDRGTGYTF
TRBV12-3/TRBV12-4	TRBJ2-3	many	TRBD2	TGTGCCAGCAGTTTCGGACTAGCGGGAGCCGGAGATACGCAGTATTTT	CASSFGLAGAGDTQYF
TRBV20-1	TRBJ1-2	-	-	TGCAGTGCTAGAGACCCGTGGTATGGCTACACCTTC	CSARDPWYGYTF
TRBV11-1	TRBJ2-3	many	-	TGTGCCAGCAGCTTAAGTCTCGGACTCGGAGGGTCGCAGTATTTT	CASSLSLGLGGSQYF
TRBV30	TRBJ1-5	-	-	TGTGCCTGGAGTGTACACCGCAATCAGCCCCAGCATTTT	CAWSVHRNQPQHF
TRBV20-1	TRBJ1-6	-	TRBD1	TGCAGTGTACCGGGACAGGGAATTATTAATTCACCCCTCCACTTT	CSVPGQGIINSPLHF
TRBV5-1	TRBJ1-1	few	-	TGCGCCAGCAGAATGGGGGGGGGGGAGACTGAAGCTTTCTTT	CASRMGGGETEAFF
TRBV28	TRBJ2-3	many	TRBD2	TGTGCCAGCAGTGTAGCGGGGTTAGTCCGCGCTAGCACAGATACGCAGTATTTT	CASSVAGLVRASTDTQYF
TRBV7-9	TRBJ2-6	-	-	TGTGCCAGCAGCCTCCGGCCAGGGACAACTGGGGCCAACGTCCTGACTTTC	CASSLRPGTTGANVLTF
TRBV6-9	TRBJ1-4	-	-	TGTGCCAGCAGTTACGTGGGGGCGGCTAATGAAAAACTGTTTTTT	CASSYVGAANEKLFF
TRBV20-1	TRBJ1-5	many	TRBD1	TGCAGTGCACGCGGACAGGTCGGACAGCCCCAGCATTTT	CSARGQVGQPQHF
TRBV10-1	TRBJ2-4	few	TRBD1	TGCGCCAGCAAAACTTCCAGAGACCGGGACAGGGGGCTCGCCAAAAACATTCAGTACTTC	CASKTSRDRDRGLAKNIQYF
TRBV6-2/TRBV6-3	TRBJ1-2	-	-	TGTGCCAGCAGTTCTACCAGGGGTCATGGCTACACCTTC	CASSSTRGHGYTF
TRBV9	TRBJ2-7	few	-	TGTGCCAGCAGCCCCGGGACTTCAGTCCTCGAGCAGTACTTC	CASSPGTSVLEQYF
TRBV11-2	TRBJ2-7	many	-	TGTGCCAGCAGCATCGAGACGGGGAGGTTGACCTACGAGCAGTACTTC	CASSIETGRLTYEQYF
TRBV29-1	TRBJ1-1	many	TRBD1	TGCAGCGCCCAAGACAGGGCCGAAACTGAAGCTTTCTTT	CSAQDRAETEAFF
TRBV24-1	TRBJ1-2	-	TRBD1	TGTGCCACCAGTGGTTCCGGGACAGAAGAATTATATGGCTACACCTTC	CATSGSGTEELYGYTF
TRBV20-1	TRBJ2-7	-	-	TGCAGTGCTATCCCGGGACACTCCTACGAGCAGTACTTC	CSAIPGHSYEQYF
TRBV6-2/TRBV6-3	TRBJ2-3	-	-	TGTGCCAGCAGTGGTACTAGCCGCACAGATACGCAGTATTTT	CASSGTSRTDTQYF
TRBV7-8	TRBJ2-7	-	TRBD2	TGTGCCAGCCGCGGGACTACCTACGAGCAGTACTTC	CASRGTTYEQYF
TRBV10-2	TRBJ2-2	few	-	TGCGCCAGCAGTATGGGTTTGGCCGGGGAGCTGTTTTTT	CASSMGLAGELFF
TRBV9	TRBJ2-7	-	TRBD2	TGTGCCAGCAGCTGGGGACTAGACTACGAGCAGTACTTC	CASSWGLDYEQYF
TRBV28	TRBJ2-5	-	TRBD2	TGTGCCAGCAGTTCCCGGACTAGCGGGGAGCAAGAGACCCAGTACTTC	CASSSRTSGEQETQYF
TRBV7-2	TRBJ2-3	many	TRBD2	TGTGCCAGCAGCTTAGCCGCCGGGACTAGCGGGAACACAGATACGCAGTATTTT	CASSLAAGTSGNTDTQYF
TRBV24-1	TRBJ2-3	-	TRBD2	TGTGCCACCAGTGACGCAGGGACGGGGGGAGATACGCAGTATTTT	CATSDAGTGGDTQYF
TRBV19	TRBJ2-5	many	TRBD1	TGTGCCAGTAGTAGAGGGACAGGGGAGGGCCAAGAGACCCAGTACTTC	CASSRGTGEGQETQYF
TRBV20-1	TRBJ2-3	-	TRBD2	TGCAGTGCCACAGCGGGAGGCGGCACAGATACGCAGTATTTT	CSATAGGGTDTQYF
TRBV6-2/TRBV6-3	TRBJ2-1	few	TRBD2	TGTGCCAGCAGTTACTCGAGTATGAGCGGGAGGGCCGGTGAGCAGTTCTTC	CASSYSSMSGRAGEQFF
TRBV18	TRBJ1-3	-	TRBD1	TGTGCCAGCTCACCAGGGACAGAGGGACGAGGGACCATATATTTT	CASSPGTEGRGTIYF
TRBV11-3	TRBJ2-5	many	TRBD1	TGTGCCAGCAGCTCCACAGGGGGTCAGACCCAGTACTTC	CASSSTGGQTQYF
TRBV11-2	TRBJ2-2	-	-	TGTGCCAGCAGCTTCCCCGGCAGGACTAACACCGGGGAGCTGTTTTTT	CASSFPGRTNTGELFF
TRBV15	TRBJ2-7	-	TRBD1	TGTGCCACCAGCGGTGGGACAGGGTTCGAGCAGTACTTC	CATSGGTGFEQYF
TRBV7-6	TRBJ2-1	-	-	TGTGCCAGCAGCTTAGGGGGGTGGTCCTACAATGAGCAGTTCTTC	CASSLGGWSYNEQFF
TRBV5-1	TRBJ2-1	few	-	TGCGCCAGCAGCTTGGACGGCTCGATTGGTGAGCAGTTCTTC	CASSLDGSIGEQFF
TRBV11-2	TRBJ2-6	many	-	TGTGCCAGCAGCTTCGAACGGACGAACACTGGGGCCAACGTCCTGACTTTC	CASSFERTNTGANVLTF
TRBV7-8	TRBJ1-4	-	TRBD1	TGTGCCAGCAGCTTAGTGATAGACAGGGGATATGAAAAACTGTTTTTT	CASSLVIDRGYEKLFF
TRBV3-1	TRBJ2-7	many	TRBD1	TGTGCCAGCAGCCAAACTGGGACAGCCCGAGGCGGGCAGTACTTC	CASSQTGTARGGQYF
TRBV5-1	TRBJ2-7	-	TRBD2	TGCGCCAGCCGACTAGCGGGAGGAACCTACGAGCAGTACTTC	CASRLAGGTYEQYF